One sample yielded the 10 T cell receptor beta chains listed below, sequenced in a study of blood T cell repertoires in COVID-19. The assay was immunoSEQ multiplex PCR, and TCRdb's table has in-frame clones only and misses some. Of 240,000 or so clones listed, around 85% were seen once; the top ten hold roughly 3%. Sequencing input: peripheral blood. These receptors originate from a woman younger than 45 who had recovered from COVID-19.

The chain has TRBV4-1 and TRBJ1-2, with a possible D match to TRBD1 (6 bases). V lost 3 bases to trimming and J lost 3 bases, with 20 bases between them. The germline V gene has CDR1 MGHRA and CDR2 YSYEKL. The CDR3 covers 17 residues. CDR3 coding DNA: TGCGCCAGCAGCCAGCAGCCCGGGGGGCTGCGGGACTATGGCTACACCTTC. Residues: CASSQQPGGLRDYGYTF.

J is TRBJ1-1 and V is TRBV13, with D possibly being TRBD1 (5 bases). Looked up from germline, CDR1 is PRHDT and CDR2 is FYEKMQ (reference sequence). This CDR3 contains 15 residues. The ends were cut back, 5 bases at V and 5 bases at J, with 18 bases in the middle. This chain's CDR3 is CASSRRPGVGTEAFF. The CDR3 coding sequence is TGTGCCAGCAGCAGACGACCGGGGGTGGGGACTGAAGCTTTCTTT. The full variable domain, its missing parts supplied by reference TRBV13 and TRBJ1-1, is AAGVIQSPRHLIKEKRETATLKCYPIPRHDTVYWYQQGPGQDPQFLISFYEKMQSDKGSIPDRFSAQQFSDYHSELNMSSLELGDSALYFCASSRRPGVGTEAFFGQGTRLTVV.

The chain couples TRBV5-1 to TRBJ2-4, with 8 nucleotides matching TRBD2. V lost 4 bases, J lost 4 bases, and 13 bases stayed unmatched. Germline CDR1 and CDR2: SGHRS and YFSETQ. This CDR3 is built from 17 residues. The CDR3 here is CASSVPSPGLGKNIQYF. The CDR3 DNA reads as TGCGCCAGCAGCGTACCATCTCCGGGACTAGGGAAAAACATTCAGTACTTC. The full variable domain, rest sourced from reference TRBV5-1 and TRBJ2-4, is KAGVTQTPRYLIKTRGQQVTLSCSPISGHRSVSWYQQTPGQGLQFLFEYFSETQRNKGNFPGRFSGRQFSNSRSEMNVSTLELGDSALYLCASSVPSPGLGKNIQYFGAGTRLSVL.

The chain has TRBV7-6 and TRBJ2-3; the match to TRBD2 covers 10 bases. J lost 1 base, V lost 5 bases, and 3 bases had no gene match. CDR1 and CDR2 (germline): SGHVS, FNYEAQ. This CDR3 contains 15 residues. The CDR3 reads CASSPTSGGTDTQYF. The CDR3 nucleotides are TGTGCCAGCAGCCCAACTAGCGGGGGCACAGATACGCAGTATTTT.

The chain joins TRBV5-1 to TRBJ2-7; a possible D gene is TRBD2 (5 bases). In germline, CDR1 is SGHRS, CDR2 YFSETQ. Trimming removed 5 bases at V and 6 bases at J, with 21 bases between. The CDR3 spans 15 residues. This chain's CDR3 is CASRSGPGGGSEQYF. DNA of the CDR3: TGCGCCAGCAGGTCGGGTCCAGGAGGTGGTTCCGAGCAGTACTTC.

This clone appeared a single time. The CDR3 nucleotides read TGCGCCAGCAGCCCCGTGGGACAGGGGAATTGGGAGCAGTACTTC. Amino acids: CASSPVGQGNWEQYF. The chain combines TRBV4-1 with TRBJ2-7, with 10 bases matching TRBD1. This CDR3 has 15 amino acids. Germline CDR1 is MGHRA and CDR2 is YSYEKL. Losses at the gene ends were 4 bases for V and 7 bases for J; bases not matched to a gene: 10.

The table lists this clone with a count of one. The chain has TRBV6-1 and TRBJ2-1; 8 bases are a match to TRBD1. CDR1 and CDR2 from the germline V gene are MNHNS and SASEGT. The CDR3 is 15 amino acids. The trim removed 3 bases at V and 4 bases at J, leaving 5 bases unmatched. The CDR3 DNA reads as TGTGCCAGCAGTGATGTCCAGGGGGCTTACAATGAGCAGTTCTTC. It encodes CASSDVQGAYNEQFF.

This chain joins TRBV5-1 and TRBJ1-2, with 7 bases matching TRBD1. This CDR3 is 16 amino acids long. The ends lost 5 bases at V and 9 bases at J; junction bases unmatched: 19. CDR1 is SGHRS, CDR2 YFSETQ, per germline. CDR3 nucleotide sequence: TGCGCCAGCAGGGGGGGACAGATCTTTTCCGAGGTGAGCTACACCTTC. Protein sequence: CASRGGQIFSEVSYTF. The full variable domain, its missing parts supplied by reference TRBV5-1 and TRBJ1-2, is KAGVTQTPRYLIKTRGQQVTLSCSPISGHRSVSWYQQTPGQGLQFLFEYFSETQRNKGNFPGRFSGRQFSNSRSEMNVSTLELGDSALYLCASRGGQIFSEVSYTFGSGTRLTVV.

This chain uses TRBV29-1 with TRBJ1-1; 8 bases align to TRBD1. This CDR3 has 13 residues. V lost 5 bases and J lost 4; bases outside the gene matches: 6. Looked up from germline, CDR1 is SQVTM and CDR2 is ANQGSEA. The DNA for the CDR3 is TGCAGCGTTTCAGGGGGCATCGGCACTGAAGCTTTCTTT. Its translation: CSVSGGIGTEAFF.

This rearrangement joins TRBV6-5 to TRBJ1-2, with D unclear. The germline V gene has CDR1 MNHEY and CDR2 SVGAGI. The germline V and J ends were trimmed by 0 bases and 4 bases, with 15 bases remaining between them. The CDR3 runs 16 residues. CDR3 coding DNA: TGTGCCAGCAGTTACTCGGGAGGGAGACTTAGCTATGGCTACACCTTC. The encoded protein is CASSYSGGRLSYGYTF.